This T cell receptor (beta chain) derives from a study of molecular identifiers for immune sequencing clone quantification. TCRdb re-called the PCR reads with MiXCR, one entry per CDR3 protein. Of some 70,000 distinct CDR3 sequences in the sample, roughly 18% were seen once. At least ten counts were recorded for this clonotype. Material for sequencing was naive CD8+ T cells from blood, with Jurkat cell RNA spiked in. The subset denotes: FACS-sorted CD8+CD4-CCR7+CD45RA+ naive T cells. This clonotype was obtained from a human donor in good health. Some libraries in this study had Jurkat cell RNA spiked in.

The CDR3 bases are TGTGCCAGTAGTCTTGGGTCAGGGGGCCAGCCCCAGCATTTT. Translating gives CASSLGSGGQPQHF. The J gene is TRBJ1-5, the V gene TRBV19; TRBD1 agrees at 8 bases. Germline CDR1 reads LNHDA; CDR2 reads SQIVND (reference sequence). This CDR3 region has 14 residues. Trimming cost V 5 bases and J 7 bases; bases outside gene matches: 7.